The T cell receptor beta chain under discussion was sequenced for a study of sequential checkpoint blockade in melanoma. The CDR3 is 13 amino acids. Trimming stripped 2 bases from V and 7 bases from J, with 11 bases between. Germline assignment: CDR1 MGHDK and CDR2 SYGVNS. The treatment: randomized to nivolumab then ipilimumab (arm A) or the reverse (arm B). Method: immunoSEQ multiplex PCR; TCRdb's copy keeps in-frame clones and lacks some. The table lists about 20,000 clones, roughly 82% of them singletons. The source of this sequence is a human donor with melanoma. The sequencing here drew on CD8+ T cells sorted from blood (inferred from file names), taken from a patient given nivolumab and ipilimumab in sequence. V usage is TRBV25-1 and J usage is TRBJ1-1; D gene uncertain. CDR3 protein: CASSERGYDEAFF. The DNA of the CDR3 is TGTGCCAGCAGTGAACGCGGTTATGATGAAGCTTTCTTT.